The following is a T cell receptor beta chain sequence with its context. As yet, its antigen is unknown. The CDR3 is made up of 13 amino acids. The germline V gene has CDR1 SEHNR and CDR2 FQNEAQ (reference sequence). V lost 1 base to trimming and J lost 5 bases, with 6 bases between them. The sample is drawn from a study of beta chain features in type 1 diabetes. One heparinised blood draw averaging approximately 0.11 L was given by each donor. Naive, central memory, regulatory and stem cell-like memory cells within the CD4+ compartment were sorted using CD45RO/CCR7/CD25/CD127/CD95/CD27. General study results and limits: Shorter TCRB CDR3s, moderately but significantly so, were found in Type 1 diabetes patients in all four CD4+ subsets.

Isolated RNA was reverse transcribed in full, so expressed TCRB transcripts were sequenced. Produced via immunoSEQ multiplex PCR; TCRdb's table is partial and in-frame only. The sample records approximately 24,000 clones, about 52% being singletons. The chain employs TRBV7-9 and TRBJ1-5, with D hard to call. The clonotype was recovered from a young man with type 1 diabetes. Sequenced: stem cell memory CD4+ T cells from blood. CDR3 sequence: CASSLVQDQPQHF. CDR3 bases: TGTGCCAGCAGCTTAGTGCAGGATCAGCCCCAGCATTTT. Based on the CDR3 plus reference TRBV7-9 and TRBJ1-5, the full variable domain is DTGVSQNPRHKITKRGQNVTFRCDPISEHNRLYWYRQTLGQGPEFLTYFQNEAQLEKSRLLSDRFSAERPKGSFSTLEIQRTEQGDSAMYLCASSLVQDQPQHFGDGTRLSIL.